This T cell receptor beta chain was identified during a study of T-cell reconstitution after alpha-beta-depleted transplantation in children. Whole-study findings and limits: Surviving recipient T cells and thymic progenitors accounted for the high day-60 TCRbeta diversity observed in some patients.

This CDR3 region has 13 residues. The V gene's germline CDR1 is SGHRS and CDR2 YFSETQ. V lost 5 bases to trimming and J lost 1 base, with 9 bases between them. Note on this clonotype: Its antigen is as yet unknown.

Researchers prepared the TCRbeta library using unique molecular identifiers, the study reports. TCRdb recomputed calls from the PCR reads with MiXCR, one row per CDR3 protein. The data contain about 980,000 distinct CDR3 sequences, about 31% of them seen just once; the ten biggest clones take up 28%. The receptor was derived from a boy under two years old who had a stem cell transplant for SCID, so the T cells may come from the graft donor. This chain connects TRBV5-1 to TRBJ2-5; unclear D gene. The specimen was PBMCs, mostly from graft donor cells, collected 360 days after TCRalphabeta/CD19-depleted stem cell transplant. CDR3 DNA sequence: TGCGCCAGCAGGGGCTTCCCCCAAGAGACCCAGTACTTC. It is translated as CASRGFPQETQYF.